These 5 T cell receptor beta chains originate from one sample sequenced in a study of cytomegalovirus exposure and HLA in healthy donors. Use of 60 Vbeta and 13 Jbeta primers characterized the PCR. Libraries were prepared by immunoSEQ multiplex PCR; TCRdb keeps only in-frame clonotypes and omits some of them. The table records 150,000 to 200,000 clones, around 76% of them present only once. The sequenced sample consisted of PBMCs. These receptors all stem from a girl aged 10-17 years in good health and CMV-seropositive.

V and J are TRBV9 and TRBJ2-5, with D possibly matching TRBD1 (5 bases). The ends were cut back, 4 bases at V and 3 bases at J, with 10 bases in the middle. Germline CDR1 reads SGDLS; CDR2 reads YYNGEE. The CDR3 is made up of 13 amino acids. The CDR3 DNA sequence: TGTGCCAGCAGCTTCGCGACAGAAGAGACCCAGTACTTC. It translates to CASSFATEETQYF.

J is TRBJ2-3 and V is TRBV18, with unresolved D. The germline V gene has CDR1 KGHSH and CDR2 LQKENI. V lost 0 bases, J lost 4 bases, and 17 bases lay in between. The CDR3 runs to 17 residues. The CDR3 loop is CASSPPYSSTSPDTQYF. The CDR3 DNA follows: TGTGCCAGCTCACCACCTTACAGTTCAACCTCCCCAGATACGCAGTATTTT.

The chain carries TRBV4-1 and TRBJ1-3; weak D call: TRBD1 (6 bases). The CDR3 sequence is 16 residues long. Trimming removed 1 base at V and 7 bases at J, with 17 bases between. Germline-derived CDR1 and CDR2 are MGHRA and YSYEKL. The chain's CDR3 is CASSQGNPGAVNTIYF. As DNA, the CDR3 is TGCGCCAGCAGCCAAGGGAACCCAGGGGCTGTTAACACCATATATTTT.

The genes are TRBV4-2 and TRBJ1-1, with D uncertain. V shed 5 bases and J shed 11 bases, with 12 bases lying between them. Germline V CDR1 and CDR2: LGHNA, YNFKEQ. The CDR3 extends over 11 amino acids. The chain's CDR3 is CASSEGEFAFF. In nucleotides, the CDR3 is TGTGCCAGCAGCGAGGGAGAGTTCGCTTTCTTT.

The J gene is TRBJ1-2, the V gene TRBV28, with no clear D. V lost 2 bases and J 5 bases, leaving 6 bases between the germline ends. From germline, CDR1 is MDHEN and CDR2 SYDVKM. This CDR3 spans 12 amino acids. In nucleotides, the CDR3 is TGTGCCAGCAGTTTACAGGCGTATGGCTACACCTTC. It specifies CASSLQAYGYTF.